Listed below are T cell receptor beta chains from one sample, sequenced in a study of blood T cells in healthy people across ages. TCRdb redid the calling of the 5' RACE reads with MiXCR, one entry per CDR3 protein. The table records more than 800,000 distinct CDR3 sequences, more than 25% of them present only once. Sequencing was performed on blood. These receptors all stem from a woman aged 80 or over in good health. CDR3s include the opening cysteine and the closing phenylalanine or tryptophan. A D gene is named only where the DNA matches it firmly. Not all rows give a size; the values are once, few, many and, for expanded clones, a class.

many	TRBV12-3/TRBV12-4	NA	TRBJ2-7	TGTGCCAGCAGTTCCCCGAGTGCGAGGTCTAGGTCCTACGAGCAGTACTTC	CASSSPSARSRSYEQYF
once	TRBV5-6	TRBD1	TRBJ2-5	TGTGCCAGCAGCTTGGAGTGGCTGACAGGGGGCCTGGAGACCCAGTACTTC	CASSLEWLTGGLETQYF
NA	TRBV9	NA	TRBJ2-5	TGTGCCAGCAGCATTACCACCGCCCAGGAGACCCAGTACTTC	CASSITTAQETQYF
many	TRBV7-2	TRBD2	TRBJ2-1	TGTGCCAGCAGCCCCTGGACTAGCGGGGGGTCCTACAATGAGCAGTTCTTC	CASSPWTSGGSYNEQFF
NA	TRBV5-1	TRBD1	TRBJ1-1	TGCGCCAGCAGCTTGGCCGGGACAGGGGGCTACGGGGGAACTGAAGCTTTCTTT	CASSLAGTGGYGGTEAFF
many	TRBV6-5	TRBD1	TRBJ1-6	TGTGCCAGCAGTTACGGGACAGGGAGAAATAATTCACCCCTCCACTTT	CASSYGTGRNNSPLHF
NA	TRBV12-3/TRBV12-4	NA	TRBJ2-5	TGTGCCAGCACCGACATTAGGGGACCCCAAGAGACCCAGTACTTC	CASTDIRGPQETQYF
many	TRBV7-2	TRBD2	TRBJ2-3	TGTGCCAGCAGCTTAGATTTGCCGGGGGGGCGGACAGATACGCAGTATTTT	CASSLDLPGGRTDTQYF
many	TRBV9	NA	TRBJ2-7	TGTGCCAGCAGCGCCCAACCAGGGACCTCCTACGAGCAGTACTTC	CASSAQPGTSYEQYF
few	TRBV5-1	TRBD1	TRBJ1-2	TGCGCCAGCAGCTGGGGACAGGGGTCGAACTATGGCTACACCTTC	CASSWGQGSNYGYTF
NA	TRBV12-3/TRBV12-4	TRBD1	TRBJ2-5	TGTGCCAGCAGTACTCTGTCAGGGGGTGAGACCCAGTACTTC	CASSTLSGGETQYF
many	TRBV5-6	TRBD2	TRBJ2-5	TGTGCCAGCAGCCTCACTAGCGGGGCGATACAAGAGACCCAGTACTTC	CASSLTSGAIQETQYF
NA	TRBV30	NA	TRBJ1-2	TGTGCCTGGAGTTGGTCATCGGGTGGCTACACCTTC	CAWSWSSGGYTF
many	TRBV7-2	NA	TRBJ2-3	TGTGCCAGCAGCCGGACATTGGTTACGCAGTATTTT	CASSRTLVTQYF
many	TRBV27	NA	TRBJ2-1	TGTGCCAGCAGTTTGTGGGGAAGGGCGTACAATGAGCAGTTCTTC	CASSLWGRAYNEQFF
NA	TRBV6-2/TRBV6-3	NA	TRBJ1-2	TGTACCAGCAGTTACTCAACAGGCTACACCTTC	CTSSYSTGYTF
few	TRBV10-3	TRBD1	TRBJ2-5	TGTGCCATCAGCAGGGGGCCTGATGAGCAGTACTTC	CAISRGPDEQYF
few	TRBV7-2	TRBD2	TRBJ2-4	TGTGCCAGCAGCTTAGCGGGGGGACTAGTCAAAAACATTCAGTACTTC	CASSLAGGLVKNIQYF
NA	TRBV7-2	NA	TRBJ2-5	TGTGCCAGCAGCTTAGGGAAAGGGGAGACCCAGTACTTC	CASSLGKGETQYF
NA	TRBV4-3	NA	TRBJ2-1	TGCGCCAGCAGCCAAGATGGCGGGCTAGCCGGTAGCTCCTACAATGAGCAGTTCTTC	CASSQDGGLAGSSYNEQFF
many	TRBV9	TRBD1	TRBJ1-2	TGTGCCAGCAGCTTGGTGGTACAGGGGAATGGCTACACCTTC	CASSLVVQGNGYTF
NA	TRBV20-1	TRBD1	TRBJ1-2	TGCAGTGCTAGACTTCAAAGTCGAACGACAGGGTCCAACTATGGCTACACCTTC	CSARLQSRTTGSNYGYTF
many	TRBV5-1	NA	TRBJ2-1	TGCGCCAGCAGCTTGGACAGGCAATACAATGAGCAGTTCTTC	CASSLDRQYNEQFF
few	TRBV4-2	NA	TRBJ1-1	TGTGCCAGCAGCCGGTGGGGTGAAGGCACTGAAGCTTTCTTT	CASSRWGEGTEAFF
once	TRBV6-2/TRBV6-3	TRBD1	TRBJ1-6	TGTGCCAGCAGGGGGACAGGGGGCAATTCACCCCTCCACTTT	CASRGTGGNSPLHF
few	TRBV2	NA	TRBJ2-3	TGTGCCAGCAGTGCGCAAGGTAGCACAGATACGCAGTATTTT	CASSAQGSTDTQYF
many	TRBV5-1	TRBD2	TRBJ2-1	TGCGCCAGCAGCTTGCAGGCCAGGCTGGCTAGCGGGGTAGATGAGCAGTTCTTC	CASSLQARLASGVDEQFF
few	TRBV3-1	NA	TRBJ2-5	TGTGCCAGCAGCCCGAGCCAGCGGCCCAGGGGGACCCAGTACTTC	CASSPSQRPRGTQYF
many	TRBV25-1	NA	TRBJ2-4	TGTGCCAGCAGTGCGACAGGTGGCGGAGACATTCAGTACTTC	CASSATGGGDIQYF
many	TRBV27	TRBD2	TRBJ2-5	TGTGCCAGCAGTTTATCGGGCATAGCGGGGGGCCAAGAGACCCAGTACTTC	CASSLSGIAGGQETQYF
NA	TRBV5-5	TRBD1	TRBJ1-4	TGTGCCAGCAGCAGAGCCGGGACAGGGGCCGAAGAACTGTTTTTT	CASSRAGTGAEELFF
few	TRBV29-1	NA	TRBJ2-4	TGCAGCGTACAACCGCCCGACGGAAACATTCAGTACTTC	CSVQPPDGNIQYF
NA	TRBV3-1	NA	TRBJ1-4	TGTGCCAGCAGCCAAGGGACACCCGGGGCTAATGAAAAACTGTTTTTT	CASSQGTPGANEKLFF
NA	TRBV6-2/TRBV6-3	NA	TRBJ2-3	TGTGCCAGCAGTCTCTATTCGGACGGAGATACGCAGTATTTT	CASSLYSDGDTQYF
NA	TRBV28	NA	TRBJ1-2	TGTGCCAGCAGTGCCGGGGGTCTTTCTAACTATGGCTACACCTTC	CASSAGGLSNYGYTF
few	TRBV6-2/TRBV6-3	NA	TRBJ2-7	TGTGCCAGCAGAACGGACGGTTCCTACGAGCAGTACTTC	CASRTDGSYEQYF
few	TRBV7-2	NA	TRBJ1-5	TGTGCCAGCAGCTACACCAATCAGCCCCAGCATTTT	CASSYTNQPQHF
NA	TRBV7-2	NA	TRBJ1-2	TGTGCCAGCAGCATACCGGGTGTTGGGGCTAACTATGGCTACACCTTC	CASSIPGVGANYGYTF
NA	TRBV5-1	TRBD1	TRBJ1-4	TGCGCCAGCAGCTATGGGACAGGGCTTGAAAAACTGTTTTTT	CASSYGTGLEKLFF
many	TRBV5-1	NA	TRBJ2-7	TGCGCCAGCAGCCGAGGAGCCGTAGCAGCCTACGAGCAGTACTTC	CASSRGAVAAYEQYF
many	TRBV20-1	NA	TRBJ2-3	TGCAGTGCTAGTGTTCGCACAGATACGCAGTATTTT	CSASVRTDTQYF
NA	TRBV3-1	NA	TRBJ2-3	TGTGCCAGCAGCCTCCGGAGTGCGGGGACAGATACGCAGTATTTT	CASSLRSAGTDTQYF
NA	TRBV12-3/TRBV12-4	NA	TRBJ1-2	TGTGCCAGCAGCGTAAGCGGGCAGGGTGAAGGCTACACCTTC	CASSVSGQGEGYTF
NA	TRBV7-2	NA	TRBJ2-1	TGTGGCAGCAGCTTACGTGGGGCGAGCTCGTACAATGAGCAGTTCTTC	CGSSLRGASSYNEQFF
few	TRBV20-1	NA	TRBJ1-5	TGCAGTGCTGATCCAGGAGGGGGGCTTGACAATCAGCCCCAGCATTTT	CSADPGGGLDNQPQHF
NA	TRBV27	TRBD2	TRBJ2-7	TGTGCCAGCAGTTTATCGGCTATTAGTGGCGGGGGGCTTACAGAGCGATACTTC	CASSLSAISGGGLTERYF
many	TRBV6-1	NA	TRBJ2-3	TGTGCCAGCCCGTTCCCCGGCACAGATACGCAGTATTTT	CASPFPGTDTQYF
many	TRBV29-1	NA	TRBJ2-3	TGCAGCGTTGAGGCGTGGCGCAGGGCCTCGGATACGCAGTATTTT	CSVEAWRRASDTQYF
many	TRBV6-2/TRBV6-3	NA	TRBJ1-1	TGTGCCAGCAGTTACTCCGGACAGCCCCTTCATAGTGAAGCTTTCTTT	CASSYSGQPLHSEAFF
NA	TRBV6-5	TRBD2	TRBJ2-1	TGTGCCAGCAGCTACTTGACTAGCGGGGGGGCCGGCAATGAGCAGTTCTTC	CASSYLTSGGAGNEQFF
few	TRBV6-1	TRBD1	TRBJ2-3	TGTGCCAGCATTACAGGGGGCGTGAACACAGATACGCAGTATTTT	CASITGGVNTDTQYF
NA	TRBV7-2	TRBD2	TRBJ2-3	TGTGCCAGCAGCTTAACGGGCCCAAGTATGGCGATTAGCGGGGGGCGGGCAGATACGCAGTATTTT	CASSLTGPSMAISGGRADTQYF
few	TRBV18	TRBD1	TRBJ1-2	TGTGCCAGCTCAGCCAGCAGGGGGGAAGACTATGGCTACACCTTC	CASSASRGEDYGYTF
few	TRBV20-1	NA	TRBJ2-1	TGCAGTGCTAGAGGTAGGACAAATCCGAATGAGCAGTTCTTC	CSARGRTNPNEQFF